This TCR beta chain was captured in a study of CD8 T cells in ankylosing spondylitis (dated by TCRdb to about 2017). At the level of the whole study: The study set out to find disease-linked TCR variants by profiling T cell receptor beta repertoires in ankylosing spondylitis patients and healthy donors. The whole study cohort included over a hundred healthy donors and some 27 ankylosing spondylitis patients. Peripheral blood samples were taken, and synovial fluid was additionally collected from ankylosing spondylitis patients. Overall study results and their limits: Blood from ankylosing spondylitis patients appeared to be characterized by a TCR beta motif composed of eight or nine highly homologous amino acid variants. A CD8+ phenotype was shown by the disease-linked clones, which were found at relatively low frequencies in peripheral blood. Some of the motif variants had been reported before in the synovial fluid and blood of reactive arthritis patients, a finding that suggests common disease-initiation mechanisms. According to the report, matched synovial fluid samples from ankylosing spondylitis patients were significantly enriched for the disease-linked clones.

CDR1 and CDR2, looked up from the germline V gene, are SGHAT and FQNNGV. V loses 5 bases of germline sequence and J loses 1 base, and the interval between the two ends is 9 bases. Inclusive of the bounding cysteine and phenylalanine, the CDR3 is 13 residues long. Only the CDR3 portion is preserved as DNA: 39 bases, with reading frame beginning at the first base. For each ankylosing spondylitis patient, the synovial fluid sample was matched to a blood sample from that same patient. As for this clonotype: Its specific antigen is unknown. No base-level quality is on record; no much larger clone is a single base apart.

Sequencer: Illumina HiSeq 2500. Quantitative 5'-RACE with molecular barcodes was the method used to prepare the TCR beta libraries. As for the authors' bioinformatics: A new computational method based on a probabilistic model of VDJ rearrangement was used to identify disease-linked TCR variants. TCRdb reprocessed the public reads (quality trimming at Q25 with fastp, clone calling with MiXCR) and kept in-frame beta chains. Every distinct CDR3 protein forms one entry, paired with its most common genes and DNA. V and J calls and clone size were set by TCRdb, not the authors. In all, the sample holds under 170,000 distinct CDR3 sequences, and around 42% of those were seen once. Of the sample, roughly 15% is held by the ten largest clones.

The specimen was synovial fluid, either unsorted or a sorted T cell fraction (not recorded which). This receptor chain uses TRBV11-2 and TRBJ2-7; the D gene cannot be named for sure. This clonotype was obtained from a male donor with ankylosing spondylitis. The nucleotides read TGTGCCAGCAGCCCGGTTGTTTCCTACGAGCAGTACTTC. This sequence encodes CASSPVVSYEQYF.